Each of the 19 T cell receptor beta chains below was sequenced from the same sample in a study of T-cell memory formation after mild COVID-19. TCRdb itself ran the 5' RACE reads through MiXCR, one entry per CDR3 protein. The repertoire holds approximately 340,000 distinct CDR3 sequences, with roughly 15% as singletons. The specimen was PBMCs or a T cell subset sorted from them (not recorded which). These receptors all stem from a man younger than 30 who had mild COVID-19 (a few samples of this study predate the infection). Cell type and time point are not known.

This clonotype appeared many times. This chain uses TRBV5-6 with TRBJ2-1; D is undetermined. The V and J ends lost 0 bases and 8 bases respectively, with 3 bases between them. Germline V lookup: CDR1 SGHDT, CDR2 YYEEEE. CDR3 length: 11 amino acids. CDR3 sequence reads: CASSLEDEQFF. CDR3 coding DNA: TGTGCCAGCAGCTTGGAGGATGAGCAGTTCTTC.

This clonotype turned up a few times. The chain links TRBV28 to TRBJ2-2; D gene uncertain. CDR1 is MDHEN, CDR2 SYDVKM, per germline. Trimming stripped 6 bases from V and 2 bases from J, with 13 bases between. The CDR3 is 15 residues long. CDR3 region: CASSPSRVNTGELFF. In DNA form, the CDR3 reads TGTGCCAGCAGCCCAAGCCGGGTAAACACCGGGGAGCTGTTTTTT. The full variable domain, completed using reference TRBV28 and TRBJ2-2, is DVKVTQSSRYLVKRTGEKVFLECVQDMDHENMFWYRQDPGLGLRLIYFSYDVKMKEKGDIPEGYSVSREKKERFSLILESASTNQTSMYLCASSPSRVNTGELFFGEGSRLTVL.

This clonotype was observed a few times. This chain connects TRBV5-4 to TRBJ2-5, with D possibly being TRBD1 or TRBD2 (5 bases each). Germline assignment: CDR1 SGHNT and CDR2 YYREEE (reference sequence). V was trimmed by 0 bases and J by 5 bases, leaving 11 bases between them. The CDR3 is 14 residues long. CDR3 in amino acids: CASSLGGAAETQYF. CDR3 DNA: TGTGCCAGCAGCTTGGGAGGGGCCGCGGAGACCCAGTACTTC.

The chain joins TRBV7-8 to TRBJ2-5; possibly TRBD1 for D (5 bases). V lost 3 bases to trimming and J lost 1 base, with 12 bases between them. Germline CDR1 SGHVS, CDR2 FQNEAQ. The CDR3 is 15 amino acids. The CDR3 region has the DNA TGTGCCAGCAGCTTTAGATTAAGGGGCCAAGAGACCCAGTACTTC. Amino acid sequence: CASSFRLRGQETQYF.

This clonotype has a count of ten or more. The CDR3 DNA reads as TGCGCCAGCTCATCTGGGGGGGGTGCCTACAATGAGCAGTTCTTC. Its protein product is CASSSGGGAYNEQFF. This chain uses TRBV5-1 with TRBJ2-1; 7 nucleotides line up with TRBD2. After removal of 7 bases from V and 2 bases from J, the junction contained 9 bases not matched to a gene. Germline CDR1 is SGHRS and CDR2 is YFSETQ. The CDR3 is 15 amino acids.

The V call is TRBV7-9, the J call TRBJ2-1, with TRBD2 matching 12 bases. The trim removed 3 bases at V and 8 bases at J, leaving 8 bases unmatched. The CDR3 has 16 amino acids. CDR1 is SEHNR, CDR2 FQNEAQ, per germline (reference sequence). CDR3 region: CASSFLAGGPGDEQFF. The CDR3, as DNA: TGTGCCAGCAGCTTCCTAGCGGGGGGGCCAGGAGATGAGCAGTTCTTC.

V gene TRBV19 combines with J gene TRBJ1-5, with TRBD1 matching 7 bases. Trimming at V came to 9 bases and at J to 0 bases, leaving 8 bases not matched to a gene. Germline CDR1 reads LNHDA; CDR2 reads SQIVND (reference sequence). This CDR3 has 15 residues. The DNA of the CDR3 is TGTGCCAGGACCCGGGACAGATATAGCAATCAGCCCCAGCATTTT. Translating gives CARTRDRYSNQPQHF.

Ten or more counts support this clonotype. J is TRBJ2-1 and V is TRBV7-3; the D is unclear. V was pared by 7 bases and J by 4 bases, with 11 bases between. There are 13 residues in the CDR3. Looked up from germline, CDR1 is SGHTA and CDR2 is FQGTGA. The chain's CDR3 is CASTPGSYNEQFF. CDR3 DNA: TGTGCCAGCACCCCCGGATCATACAATGAGCAGTTCTTC.

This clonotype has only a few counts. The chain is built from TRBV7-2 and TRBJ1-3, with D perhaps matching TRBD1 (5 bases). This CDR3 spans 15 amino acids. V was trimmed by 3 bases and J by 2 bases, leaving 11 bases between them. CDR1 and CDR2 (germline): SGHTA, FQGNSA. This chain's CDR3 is CASSFRAGPGNTIYF. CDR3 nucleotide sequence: TGTGCCAGCAGCTTCCGAGCGGGACCTGGAAACACCATATATTTT.

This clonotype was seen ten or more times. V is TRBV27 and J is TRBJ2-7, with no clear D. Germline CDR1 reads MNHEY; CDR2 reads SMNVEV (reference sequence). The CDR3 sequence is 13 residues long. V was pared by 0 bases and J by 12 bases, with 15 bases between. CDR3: CASSLSITGSWYF. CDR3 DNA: TGTGCCAGCAGTTTATCGATCACGGGTTCGTGGTACTTC.

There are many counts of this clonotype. The CDR3 is CASSQEGYPSTDTQYF. For the CDR3, the DNA is TGCGCCAGCAGCCAAGAGGGCTATCCTTCCACAGATACGCAGTATTTT. The chain employs TRBV4-1 and TRBJ2-3; D unresolved. Per the germline V gene, CDR1 is MGHRA and CDR2 is YSYEKL. CDR3 length: 16 amino acids. Deletions cut 0 bases from V and 2 bases from J, with 12 bases between.

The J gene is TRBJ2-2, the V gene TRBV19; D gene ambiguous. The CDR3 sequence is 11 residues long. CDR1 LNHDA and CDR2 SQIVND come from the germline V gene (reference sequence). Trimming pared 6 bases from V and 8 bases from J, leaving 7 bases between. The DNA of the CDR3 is TGTGCCAGTAGAACAGCAGGGGAGCTGTTTTTT. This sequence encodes CASRTAGELFF. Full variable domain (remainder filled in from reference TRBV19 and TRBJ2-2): DGGITQSPKYLFRKEGQNVTLSCEQNLNHDAMYWYRQDPGQGLRLIYYSQIVNDFQKGDIAEGYSVSREKKESFPLTVTSAQKNPTAFYLCASRTAGELFFGEGSRLTVL.

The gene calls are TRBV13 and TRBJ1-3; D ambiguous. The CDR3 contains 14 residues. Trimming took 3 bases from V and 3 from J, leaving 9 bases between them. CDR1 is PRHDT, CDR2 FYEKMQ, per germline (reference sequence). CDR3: CASSFQFYGNTIYF. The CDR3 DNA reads TGTGCCAGCAGCTTTCAGTTCTATGGAAACACCATATATTTT.

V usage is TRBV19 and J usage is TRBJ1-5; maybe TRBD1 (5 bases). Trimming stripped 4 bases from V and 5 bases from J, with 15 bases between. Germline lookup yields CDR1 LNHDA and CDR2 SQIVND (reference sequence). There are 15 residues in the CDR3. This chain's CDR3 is CASSNPWGGDQPQHF. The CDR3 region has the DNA TGTGCCAGTAGTAACCCATGGGGAGGGGATCAGCCCCAGCATTTT.

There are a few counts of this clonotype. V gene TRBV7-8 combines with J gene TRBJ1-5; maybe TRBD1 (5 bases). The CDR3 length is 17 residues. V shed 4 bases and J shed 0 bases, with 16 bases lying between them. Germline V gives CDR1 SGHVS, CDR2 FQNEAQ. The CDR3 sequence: CASSSRRTGNSNQPQHF. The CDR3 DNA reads TGTGCCAGCAGCTCGAGACGTACAGGCAATAGCAATCAGCCCCAGCATTTT.

The CDR3 DNA reads as TGTGCCAGCATCGGGGTCCAGGAGAACACCGGGGAGCTGTTTTTT. Its protein product is CASIGVQENTGELFF. The chain employs TRBV5-6 and TRBJ2-2; tentatively, D is TRBD2 (5 bases). The germline gives CDR1 SGHDT, CDR2 YYEEEE. This CDR3 is built from 15 residues. V lost 6 bases, J lost 1 base, and 13 bases lay in between.

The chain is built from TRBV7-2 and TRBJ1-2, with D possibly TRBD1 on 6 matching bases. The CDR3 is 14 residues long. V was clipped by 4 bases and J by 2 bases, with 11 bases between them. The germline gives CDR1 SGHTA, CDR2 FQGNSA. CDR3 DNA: TGTGCCAGCAGCTCCGCACAGGGCAACTATGGCTACACCTTC. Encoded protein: CASSSAQGNYGYTF.

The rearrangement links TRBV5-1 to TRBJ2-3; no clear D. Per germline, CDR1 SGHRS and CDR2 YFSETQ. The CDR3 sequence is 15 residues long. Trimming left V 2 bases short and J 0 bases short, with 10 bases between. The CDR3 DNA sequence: TGCGCCAGCAGCTTAGGGATAAGGAGCACAGATACGCAGTATTTT. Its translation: CASSLGIRSTDTQYF.

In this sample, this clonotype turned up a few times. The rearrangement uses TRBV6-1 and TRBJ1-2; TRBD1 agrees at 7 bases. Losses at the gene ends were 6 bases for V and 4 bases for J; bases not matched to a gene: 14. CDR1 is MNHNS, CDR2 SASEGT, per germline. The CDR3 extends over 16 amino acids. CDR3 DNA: TGTGCCAGCAGGATCGCACAGGGGCCGCTGGGCTATGGCTACACCTTC. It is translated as CASRIAQGPLGYGYTF.